This T cell receptor beta chain was sequenced for a study of sequential checkpoint blockade in melanoma. Study information: Arm A got nivolumab then ipilimumab; arm B the reverse, 1:1.

Germline V gives CDR1 MNHEY, CDR2 SMNVEV (reference sequence). J was trimmed by 6 bases and V by 4 bases; bases with no gene match: 12. The length of the CDR3 is 16 residues. Only in-frame clones appear in the TCRdb table, and some are missing; sequencing was by immunoSEQ multiplex PCR. The sample carries roughly 11,000 clones, 55% to 70% recorded once. As to treatment: randomized to nivolumab then ipilimumab (arm A) or the reverse (arm B). Patients had received no earlier DNA-damaging chemotherapy. PBMC sorting kept live CD3+CD8+ cells without CD19 or CD56. V and J are TRBV27 and TRBJ1-5, with 7 bases that match TRBD1. The source is a human donor with melanoma. The sample was CD8+ T cells sorted from blood (inferred from file names), taken from a patient given nivolumab and ipilimumab in sequence. The CDR3 sequence is CASSSIGGGARQPQHF. The DNA for the CDR3 is TGTGCCAGCAGTTCAATAGGGGGCGGGGCACGTCAGCCCCAGCATTTT.